The sample holds many counts of the clone carrying this TCR beta chain. Germline CDR1 LNHNV, CDR2 YYDKDF (reference sequence). Trimming shortened V by 5 bases and J by 8 bases, and 15 bases separated the two germline ends. This CDR3 is 13 amino acids long. The entry originates in a study of shared clonotypes between healthy human individuals. Under the authors' procedure: Filtering was not the same, since immunoSEQ gave junction-only sequences without quality scores. Assay: immunoSEQ multiplex PCR; the TCRdb copy retains only in-frame clones and omits some. The DNA was the basis for D and trimming; V, J and clone size are from that table. The table has about 660,000 clones, roughly 70% seen once.

The chain joins TRBV15 to TRBJ1-2, with unresolved D. The sequencing sample was made of memory CD4+ T cells sorted from blood. Described subset: CD45RA-negative fraction. The receptor was isolated from a young woman in good health. For the CDR3, the DNA is TGTGCCACCAGCCGTCACGTAAGGGAAGGCTACACCTTC. Protein product: CATSRHVREGYTF.